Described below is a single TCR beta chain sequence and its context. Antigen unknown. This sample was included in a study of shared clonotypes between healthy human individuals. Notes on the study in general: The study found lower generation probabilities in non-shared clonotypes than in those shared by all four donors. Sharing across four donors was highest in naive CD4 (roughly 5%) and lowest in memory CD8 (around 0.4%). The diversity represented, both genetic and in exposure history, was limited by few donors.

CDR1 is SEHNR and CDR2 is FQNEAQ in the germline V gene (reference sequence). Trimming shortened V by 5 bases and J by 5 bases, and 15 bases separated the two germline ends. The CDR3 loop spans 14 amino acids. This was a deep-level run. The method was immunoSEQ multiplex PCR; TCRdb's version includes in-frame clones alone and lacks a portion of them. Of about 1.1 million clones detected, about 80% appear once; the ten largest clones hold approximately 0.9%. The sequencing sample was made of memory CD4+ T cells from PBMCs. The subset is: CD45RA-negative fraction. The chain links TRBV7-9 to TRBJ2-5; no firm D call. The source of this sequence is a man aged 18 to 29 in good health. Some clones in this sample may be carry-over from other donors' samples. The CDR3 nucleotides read TGTGCCAGCAGCCCGAGCAGCCGAACGGAGACCCAGTACTTC. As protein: CASSPSSRTETQYF.